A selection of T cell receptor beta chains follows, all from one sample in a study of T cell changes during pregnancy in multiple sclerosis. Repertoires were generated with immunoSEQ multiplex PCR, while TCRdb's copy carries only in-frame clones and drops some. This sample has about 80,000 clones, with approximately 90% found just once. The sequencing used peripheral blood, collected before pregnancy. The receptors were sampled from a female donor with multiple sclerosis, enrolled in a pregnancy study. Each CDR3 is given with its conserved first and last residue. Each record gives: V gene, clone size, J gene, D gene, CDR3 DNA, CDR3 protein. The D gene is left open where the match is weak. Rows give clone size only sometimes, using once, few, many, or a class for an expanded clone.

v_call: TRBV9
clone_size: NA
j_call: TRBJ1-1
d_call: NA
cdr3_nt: TGTGCCAGCAGCCCCAGAGGAGTGAACACTGAAGCTTTCTTT
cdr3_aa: CASSPRGVNTEAFF

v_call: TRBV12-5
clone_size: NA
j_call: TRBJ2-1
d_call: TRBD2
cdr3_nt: TGTGCTAGTGGTTTGGGGACTAGCGGGGGATTGAATGAGCAGTTCTTC
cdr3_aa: CASGLGTSGGLNEQFF

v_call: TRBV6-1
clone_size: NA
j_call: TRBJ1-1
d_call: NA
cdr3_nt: TGTGCCAGCAGTGACAATTTGAACACTGAAGCTTTCTTT
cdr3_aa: CASSDNLNTEAFF

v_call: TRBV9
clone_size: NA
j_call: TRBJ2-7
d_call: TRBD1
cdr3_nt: TGTGCCAGCAGCGTAGCTGGGACAGCCATCTACGAGCAGTACTTC
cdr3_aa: CASSVAGTAIYEQYF

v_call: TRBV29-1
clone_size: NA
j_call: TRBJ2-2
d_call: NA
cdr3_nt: TGCAGCGTGATTGACAGAATCACCGGGGAGCTGTTTTTT
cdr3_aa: CSVIDRITGELFF

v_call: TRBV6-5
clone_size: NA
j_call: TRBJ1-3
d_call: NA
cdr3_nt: TGTGCCAGCCGCGCGGCGTCTGGAAACACCATATATTTT
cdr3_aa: CASRAASGNTIYF

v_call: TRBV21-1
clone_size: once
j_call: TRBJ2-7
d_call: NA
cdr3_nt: TGTGCCCGCTGGACAGGGGCCCACGAGCAGTACTTC
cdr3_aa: CARWTGAHEQYF

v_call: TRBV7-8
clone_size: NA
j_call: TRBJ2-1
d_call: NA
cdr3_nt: TGTGCCAGCAACAGCTACAATGAGCAGTTCTTC
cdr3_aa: CASNSYNEQFF

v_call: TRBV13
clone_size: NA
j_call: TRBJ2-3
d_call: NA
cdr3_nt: TGTGCCAGCAGCTGGGCCGCGGATACGCAGTATTTT
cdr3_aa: CASSWAADTQYF

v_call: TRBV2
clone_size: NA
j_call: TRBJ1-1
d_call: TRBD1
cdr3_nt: TGTGCCAGCAGTTTAACGTCTCCGGGACAGGGGGCGCACACTGAAGCTTTCTTT
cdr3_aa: CASSLTSPGQGAHTEAFF

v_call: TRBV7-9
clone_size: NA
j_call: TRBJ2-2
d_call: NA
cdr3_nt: TGTGCCAGCATCAAAACGGGATGGGAGCTGTTTTTT
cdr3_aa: CASIKTGWELFF

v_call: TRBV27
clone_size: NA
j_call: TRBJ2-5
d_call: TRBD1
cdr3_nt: TGTGCCAGCAGTACCGACAGGGTGGAGACCCAGTACTTC
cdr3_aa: CASSTDRVETQYF

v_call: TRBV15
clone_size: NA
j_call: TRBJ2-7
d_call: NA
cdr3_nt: TGTGCCACCAGCAGAGATCTACAGCTTTACGAGCAGTACTTC
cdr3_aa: CATSRDLQLYEQYF

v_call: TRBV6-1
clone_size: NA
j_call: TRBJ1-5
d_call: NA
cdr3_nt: TGTGCCAGCAGTGCTATTGTTGGCAATCAGCCCCAGCATTTT
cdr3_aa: CASSAIVGNQPQHF

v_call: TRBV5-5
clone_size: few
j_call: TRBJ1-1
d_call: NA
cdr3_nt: TGTGCCAGCAGCTACAGGACAGACGCTTTCTTT
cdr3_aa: CASSYRTDAFF

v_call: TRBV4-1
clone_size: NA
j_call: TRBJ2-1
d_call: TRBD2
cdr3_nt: TGCGCCAGCAGCCAAGGGCCTAGCGGGGGGGCCCAAGAGCAGTTCTTC
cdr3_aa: CASSQGPSGGAQEQFF